This T cell receptor beta chain appears in the sequencing data of a study of CD8 T cells in ankylosing spondylitis. The study, taken as a whole, reports: Some motif variants had been reported before (in reactive arthritis synovial fluid and blood).

A quantitative 5'-RACE method, one with molecular barcodes, was used to make TCR beta libraries. TCRdb called the 5' RACE reads again in MiXCR, with one record for every CDR3 protein. Of approximately 88,000 distinct CDR3 sequences in the sample, 8.8% are singletons; the top ten hold roughly 5.5%. In the case of this clonotype: The antigen is not known.

This CDR3 has 11 amino acids. Trimming took 5 bases from V and 10 from J, leaving 9 bases between them. Germline V CDR1 and CDR2: SEHNR, FQNEAQ (reference sequence). The V and J genes are TRBV7-9 and TRBJ2-1, with D hard to call. The sample comprised blood, either unsorted or a sorted T cell fraction (not recorded which). This TCR came from a male donor with ankylosing spondylitis or in good health (not recorded which). The CDR3 sequence is CASSATNEQFF. CDR3 sequence (DNA): TGTGCCAGCAGCGCCACTAACGAGCAGTTCTTC.